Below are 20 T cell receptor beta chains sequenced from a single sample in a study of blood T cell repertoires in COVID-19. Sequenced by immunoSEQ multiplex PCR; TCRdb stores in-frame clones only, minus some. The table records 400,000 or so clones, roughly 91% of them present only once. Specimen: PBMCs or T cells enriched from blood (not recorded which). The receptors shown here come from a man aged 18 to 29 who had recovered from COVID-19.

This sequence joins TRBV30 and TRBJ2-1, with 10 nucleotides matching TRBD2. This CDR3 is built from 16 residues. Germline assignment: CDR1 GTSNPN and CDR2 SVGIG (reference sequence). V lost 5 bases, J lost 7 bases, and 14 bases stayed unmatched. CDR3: CAWELAGTRRGNEQFF. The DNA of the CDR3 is TGTGCCTGGGAACTAGCGGGGACCAGGAGAGGGAATGAGCAGTTCTTC. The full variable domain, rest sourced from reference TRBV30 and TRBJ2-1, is SQTIHQWPATLVQPVGSPLSLECTVEGTSNPNLYWYRQAAGRGLQLLFYSVGIGQISSEVPQNLSASRPQDRQFILSSKKLLLSDSGFYLCAWELAGTRRGNEQFFGPGTRLTVL.

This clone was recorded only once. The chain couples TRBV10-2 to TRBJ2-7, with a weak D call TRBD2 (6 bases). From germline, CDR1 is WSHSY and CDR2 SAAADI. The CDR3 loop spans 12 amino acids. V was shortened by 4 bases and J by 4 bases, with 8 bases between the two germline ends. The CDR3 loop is CASSAEGYEQYF. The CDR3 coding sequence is TGCGCCAGCAGTGCGGAGGGTTACGAGCAGTACTTC.

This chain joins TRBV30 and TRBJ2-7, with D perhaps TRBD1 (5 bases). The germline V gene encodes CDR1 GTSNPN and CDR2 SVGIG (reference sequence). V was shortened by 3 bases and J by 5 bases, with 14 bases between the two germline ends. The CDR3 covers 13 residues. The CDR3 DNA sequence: TGTGCCTGGAGCGGCGTAAACAGGCACGAGCAGTACTTC. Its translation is CAWSGVNRHEQYF.

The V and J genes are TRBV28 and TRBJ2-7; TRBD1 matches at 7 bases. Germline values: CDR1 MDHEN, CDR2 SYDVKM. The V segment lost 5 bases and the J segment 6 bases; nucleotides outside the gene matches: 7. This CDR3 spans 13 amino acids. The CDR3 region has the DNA TGTGCCAGCAGTCTCTCTCGACAGGGCGAGCAGTACTTC. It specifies CASSLSRQGEQYF. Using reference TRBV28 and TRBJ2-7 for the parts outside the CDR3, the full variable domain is DVKVTQSSRYLVKRTGEKVFLECVQDMDHENMFWYRQDPGLGLRLIYFSYDVKMKEKGDIPEGYSVSREKKERFSLILESASTNQTSMYLCASSLSRQGEQYFGPGTRLTVT.

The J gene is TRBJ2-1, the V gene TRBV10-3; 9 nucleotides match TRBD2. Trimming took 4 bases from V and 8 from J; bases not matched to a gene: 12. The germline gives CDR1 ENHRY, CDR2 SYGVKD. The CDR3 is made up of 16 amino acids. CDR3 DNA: TGTGCCATCAGTGGATACGGCGGGGGGGCCAGGGATGAGCAGTTCTTC. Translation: CAISGYGGGARDEQFF.

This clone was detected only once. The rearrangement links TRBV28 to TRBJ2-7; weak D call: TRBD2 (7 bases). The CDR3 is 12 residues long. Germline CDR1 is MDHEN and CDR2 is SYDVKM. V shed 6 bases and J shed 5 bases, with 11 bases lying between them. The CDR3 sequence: CASRRGRDEQYF. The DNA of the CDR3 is TGTGCCAGCAGGCGGGGGCGCGACGAGCAGTACTTC.

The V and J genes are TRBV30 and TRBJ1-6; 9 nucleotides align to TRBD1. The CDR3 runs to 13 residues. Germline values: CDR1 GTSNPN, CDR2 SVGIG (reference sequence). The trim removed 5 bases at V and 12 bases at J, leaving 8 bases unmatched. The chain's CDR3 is CAWQRTGVQPLHF. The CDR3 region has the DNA TGTGCCTGGCAGCGGACAGGGGTACAACCCCTCCACTTT.

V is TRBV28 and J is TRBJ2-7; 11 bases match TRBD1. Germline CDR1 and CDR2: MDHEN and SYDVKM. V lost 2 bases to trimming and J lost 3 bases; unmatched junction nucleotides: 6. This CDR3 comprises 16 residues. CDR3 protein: CASSLAGQGAFYEQYF. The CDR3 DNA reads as TGTGCCAGCAGTTTAGCTGGACAGGGGGCGTTCTACGAGCAGTACTTC.

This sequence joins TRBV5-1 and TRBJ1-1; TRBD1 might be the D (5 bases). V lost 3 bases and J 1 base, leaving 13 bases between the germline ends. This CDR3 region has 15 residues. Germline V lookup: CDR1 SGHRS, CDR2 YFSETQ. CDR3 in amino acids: CASSSTGLQNTEAFF. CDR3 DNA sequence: TGCGCCAGCAGCTCTACAGGTCTGCAGAACACTGAAGCTTTCTTT.

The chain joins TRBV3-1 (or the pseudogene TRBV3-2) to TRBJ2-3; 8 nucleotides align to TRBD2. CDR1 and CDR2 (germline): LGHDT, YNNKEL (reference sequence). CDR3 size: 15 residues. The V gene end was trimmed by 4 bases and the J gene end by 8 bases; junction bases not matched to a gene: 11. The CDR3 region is CASSPMASGSGTQYF. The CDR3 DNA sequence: TGTGCCAGCAGCCCCATGGCTAGCGGGTCAGGTACGCAGTATTTT.

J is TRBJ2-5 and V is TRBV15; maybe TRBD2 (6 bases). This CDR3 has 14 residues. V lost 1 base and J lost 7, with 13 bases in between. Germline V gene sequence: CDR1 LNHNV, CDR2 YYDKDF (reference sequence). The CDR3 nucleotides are TGTGCCACCAGCAGAGCTGGGGGGTTAGGGACCCAGTACTTC. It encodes CATSRAGGLGTQYF.

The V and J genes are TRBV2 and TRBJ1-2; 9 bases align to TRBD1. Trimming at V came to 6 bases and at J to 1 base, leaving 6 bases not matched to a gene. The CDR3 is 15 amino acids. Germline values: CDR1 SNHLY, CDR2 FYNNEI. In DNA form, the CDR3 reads TGTGCCAGCAGCCCAGACAGGGGGGTTAACTATGGCTACACCTTC. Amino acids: CASSPDRGVNYGYTF.

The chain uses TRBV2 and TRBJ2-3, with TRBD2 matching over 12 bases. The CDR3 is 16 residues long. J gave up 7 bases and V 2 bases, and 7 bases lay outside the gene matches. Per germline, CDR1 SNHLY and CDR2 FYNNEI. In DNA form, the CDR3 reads TGTGCCAGCAGTGAACTAGCGGGAGGGTCCATATATACGCAGTATTTT. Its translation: CASSELAGGSIYTQYF.

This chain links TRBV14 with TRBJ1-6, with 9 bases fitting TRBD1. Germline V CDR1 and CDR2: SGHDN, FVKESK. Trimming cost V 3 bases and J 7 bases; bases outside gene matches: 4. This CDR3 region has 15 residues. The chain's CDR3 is CASSQNGQGNSPLHF. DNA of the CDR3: TGTGCCAGCAGCCAGAATGGACAGGGGAATTCACCCCTCCACTTT. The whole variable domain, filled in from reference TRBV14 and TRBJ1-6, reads EAGVTQFPSHSVIEKGQTVTLRCDPISGHDNLYWYRRVMGKEIKFLLHFVKESKQDESGMPNNRFLAERTGGTYSTLKVQPAELEDSGVYFCASSQNGQGNSPLHFGNGTRLTVT.

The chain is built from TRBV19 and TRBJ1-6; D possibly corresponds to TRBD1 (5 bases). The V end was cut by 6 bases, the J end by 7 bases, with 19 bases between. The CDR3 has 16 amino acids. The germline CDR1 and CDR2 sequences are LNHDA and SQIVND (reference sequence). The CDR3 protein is CASSEGRGLGNSPLHF. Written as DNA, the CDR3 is TGTGCCAGTAGCGAGGGGAGGGGATTAGGGAATTCACCCCTCCACTTT.

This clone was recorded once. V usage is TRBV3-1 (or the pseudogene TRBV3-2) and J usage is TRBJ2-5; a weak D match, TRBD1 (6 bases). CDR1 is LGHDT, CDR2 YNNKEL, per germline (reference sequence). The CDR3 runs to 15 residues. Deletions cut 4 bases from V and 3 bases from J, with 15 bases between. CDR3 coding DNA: TGTGCCAGCAGCCTACCAGGGGTCGGAGAAGAGACCCAGTACTTC. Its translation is CASSLPGVGEETQYF.

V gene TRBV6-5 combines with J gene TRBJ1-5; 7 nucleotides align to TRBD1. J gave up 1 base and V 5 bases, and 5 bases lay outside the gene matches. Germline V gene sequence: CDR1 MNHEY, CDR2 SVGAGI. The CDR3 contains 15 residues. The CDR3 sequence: CASSPTGASNQPQHF. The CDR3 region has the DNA TGTGCCAGCAGTCCAACAGGGGCGAGCAATCAGCCCCAGCATTTT.

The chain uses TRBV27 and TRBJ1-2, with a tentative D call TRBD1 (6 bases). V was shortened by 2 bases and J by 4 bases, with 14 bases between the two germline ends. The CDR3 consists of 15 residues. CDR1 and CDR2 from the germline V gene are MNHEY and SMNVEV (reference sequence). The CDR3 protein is CASSLEGGHSYGYTF. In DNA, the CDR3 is TGTGCCAGCAGTTTAGAGGGGGGGCATTCCTATGGCTACACCTTC.

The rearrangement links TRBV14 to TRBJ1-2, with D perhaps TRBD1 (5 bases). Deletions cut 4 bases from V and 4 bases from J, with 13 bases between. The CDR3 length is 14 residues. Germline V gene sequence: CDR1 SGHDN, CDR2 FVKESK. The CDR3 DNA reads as TGTGCCAGCAGCCCTAATCAGGGATTCTATGGCTACACCTTC. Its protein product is CASSPNQGFYGYTF.

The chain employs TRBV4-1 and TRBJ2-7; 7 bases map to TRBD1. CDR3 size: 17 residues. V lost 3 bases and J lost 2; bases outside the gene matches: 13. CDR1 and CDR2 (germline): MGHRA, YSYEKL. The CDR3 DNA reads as TGCGCCAGCAGCCAGGATCCTTCCGGGACAGATACCTACGAGCAGTACTTC. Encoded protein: CASSQDPSGTDTYEQYF.